This is a list of T cell receptor beta chains from one sample in a study of blood T cells in healthy people across ages. TCRdb re-called the 5' RACE reads through MiXCR, storing one row per CDR3 protein. The table lists around 650,000 distinct CDR3 sequences, less than 45% of them singletons, with 30% in the top ten. Sequences were obtained from blood. The source of these receptors is a man aged 80 or over in good health. Each CDR3 is given with its conserved first and last residue. The D gene is left open where the match is weak. For some rows the clone size is stated as once, few or many, or as a class when expanded; others skip it.

-,TRBJ2-1,-,TRBV25-1,TGTGCCAGCAGTGAAGGGCGGGCCAGGGATGAGCAGTTCTTC,CASSEGRARDEQFF
TRBD2,TRBJ2-5,-,TRBV20-1,TGCAGTGCTAGATCACATAGCGGGGGGGTGAGAGAGACCCAGTACTTC,CSARSHSGGVRETQYF
-,TRBJ2-3,-,TRBV5-1,TGCGCCAGCACCCCGGACCGGATCACAGATACGCAGTATTTT,CASTPDRITDTQYF
-,TRBJ2-5,few,TRBV7-2,TGTGCCAGCAGCTTATTCTGGCGGGCAACACAAGAGACCCAGTACTTC,CASSLFWRATQETQYF
-,TRBJ2-5,-,TRBV10-3,TGTGCCATCATGCCCGGGGCAAACCCTTACCAAGAGACCCAGTACTTC,CAIMPGANPYQETQYF
-,TRBJ1-2,-,TRBV6-2/TRBV6-3,TGTGCCAGCAGTCCAATCCGGGACGGCGACCTTAACTATGGCTACACCTTC,CASSPIRDGDLNYGYTF
TRBD2,TRBJ2-1,-,TRBV7-3,TGTGCCAGCAGCCCCCGGGGGAGGGGTACCTACAATGAGCAGTTCTTC,CASSPRGRGTYNEQFF
TRBD1,TRBJ2-1,-,TRBV11-3,TGTGCCAGCAGCATTCAGGACAGGGGGCTCCATGAGCAGTTCTTC,CASSIQDRGLHEQFF
-,TRBJ2-3,-,TRBV27,TGTGCCAGCAGTTTAAAACTCTTCACAGATACGCAGTATTTT,CASSLKLFTDTQYF
-,TRBJ1-4,once,TRBV28,TGTGCTAGCAGAGAACAGGGCCCTGAAAAACTGTTTTTT,CASREQGPEKLFF
-,TRBJ2-5,-,TRBV7-2,TGTGCCAGCAGCTTTTTTTCGGAGGAGACCCAGTACTTC,CASSFFSEETQYF
TRBD2,TRBJ2-5,-,TRBV28,TGTGCCAGCAGTGTTGCGGGAGTACAGTCGAATGAGCAGTACTTC,CASSVAGVQSNEQYF
-,TRBJ2-7,few,TRBV20-1,TGCAGTGCCCCCCCCGGACGGGGATCAGACGAGCAGTACTTC,CSAPPGRGSDEQYF
-,TRBJ1-4,few,TRBV4-1,TGCGCCAGCAGCCAAAAAAGAAGTGGGAGTTCTAATGAAAAACTGTTTTTT,CASSQKRSGSSNEKLFF
TRBD2,TRBJ2-1,-,TRBV6-2/TRBV6-3,TGTGCCAACAGTTACGTAGCGGGGGCGGGGTACTCCTACAATGAGCAGTTCTTC,CANSYVAGAGYSYNEQFF
TRBD2,TRBJ2-1,few,TRBV20-1,TGCAGTGCTGCACGACTAGCGGGAGGAGGTGGTGAGCAGTTCTTC,CSAARLAGGGGEQFF
-,TRBJ2-5,-,TRBV2,TGTGCCAGCCGCGGGACTTCCCGACAGACCCAGTACTTC,CASRGTSRQTQYF
TRBD2,TRBJ2-4,-,TRBV4-1,TGCGCCAGCAGCCAAGAATTCCGGGGGGGCGTGGCGGAGACCAAAAACATTCAGTACTTC,CASSQEFRGGVAETKNIQYF
-,TRBJ2-3,-,TRBV7-2,TGTGCCAGCAGCCGTTGGGGGCGGGATACGCAGTATTTT,CASSRWGRDTQYF
TRBD2,TRBJ2-5,-,TRBV18,TGTGCCAGCTCACCACCAGCGGGACCCCCCAATGAGCAGTACTTC,CASSPPAGPPNEQYF
-,TRBJ2-5,-,TRBV24-1,TGTGCCACCAGTGATTTCCCCGGGACATCACCAGCGGGTGTGGAGACCCAGTACTTC,CATSDFPGTSPAGVETQYF
TRBD2,TRBJ2-3,-,TRBV20-1,TGCAGTGCTAGATCCCAGGCGGGGGGATTTCGCACAGATACGCAGTATTTT,CSARSQAGGFRTDTQYF
TRBD2,TRBJ2-7,-,TRBV20-1,TGCAGTGCTAGCCCCTTCGCGGGAGGTGGCTCCTACGAGCAGTACTTC,CSASPFAGGGSYEQYF
-,TRBJ2-7,-,TRBV7-9,TGTGCCAGCAACTTAGGGATCGAGCAGTACTTC,CASNLGIEQYF
-,TRBJ2-3,-,TRBV6-5,TGTGCCAGCAGTTCTTACAGGTCCCAACCCCCCGATACGCAGTATTTT,CASSSYRSQPPDTQYF
-,TRBJ2-2,-,TRBV5-1,TGCGCCAGCAGCTCCTCGAACAACTATTCCCCGAACACCGGGGAGCTGTTTTTT,CASSSSNNYSPNTGELFF
-,TRBJ1-4,few,TRBV7-2,TGTGCCAGCAGCAACGACAGGTTTGAAAAACTGTTTTTT,CASSNDRFEKLFF
-,TRBJ1-1,few,TRBV2,TGTGCCAGCAGTGAAAGGGGTAGCACTGAAGCTTTCTTT,CASSERGSTEAFF
TRBD1,TRBJ2-5,few,TRBV6-5,TGTGCCAGCAGTTACCCCCGACAGGGAAGGGAGACCCAGTACTTC,CASSYPRQGRETQYF
TRBD2,TRBJ2-5,many,TRBV20-1,TGCAGTGCCAACGTGGGACTAGCGGGAGGAGGGACCCAGTACTTC,CSANVGLAGGGTQYF
-,TRBJ2-1,few,TRBV10-3,TGTGCCATCAGTGATTTGGGGGCAGTCTACAATGAGCAGTTCTTC,CAISDLGAVYNEQFF
TRBD2,TRBJ2-1,-,TRBV20-1,TGCAGTGCTCCCGGCCCAGCGGGAGGGCCTAATGAGCAGTTCTTC,CSAPGPAGGPNEQFF
TRBD2,TRBJ2-3,-,TRBV12-5,TGTGCTAGTGGTCCGGAACTAGCGGTCCATGGGGATACGCAGTATTTT,CASGPELAVHGDTQYF
-,TRBJ1-5,once,TRBV15,TGTGCCACCAGCGTGGCAGGTCAGCCCCAGCATTTT,CATSVAGQPQHF
-,TRBJ2-1,many,TRBV7-9,TGTGCCAGCCCGAGAGGAGGGGGAGGATACAATGAGCAGTTCTTC,CASPRGGGGYNEQFF
TRBD2,TRBJ2-3,-,TRBV3-1,TGTGCCAGCAGCCAAGACCCGGGAGGATCGCAGGGTACGCAGTATTTT,CASSQDPGGSQGTQYF
TRBD2,TRBJ2-5,many,TRBV7-7,TGTGCCAGCAGCTTAGGAGGACTAGCGGGGGGCTCACAAGAGACCCAGTACTTC,CASSLGGLAGGSQETQYF